This passage covers 29 T cell receptor beta chains from one sample sequenced in a study of blood T cell repertoires in COVID-19. Profiling relied on immunoSEQ multiplex PCR, and the TCRdb table lists in-frame clones only, not all of them. The data show around 190,000 clones, about 88% seen once. Sequencing was done on a sample of peripheral blood. Source of these receptors: a man aged 45-60 years with COVID-19, enrolled during active disease.

This chain connects TRBV6-5 to TRBJ2-2; TRBD2 matches 12 bases. This CDR3 has 15 residues. Per the germline V gene, CDR1 is MNHEY and CDR2 is SVGAGI. The V gene end was trimmed by 6 bases and the J gene end by 3 bases; junction bases not matched to a gene: 2. The CDR3 protein is CASRRTSGDTGELFF. In DNA form, the CDR3 reads TGTGCCAGCAGGAGGACTAGCGGGGACACCGGGGAGCTGTTTTTT.

The rearrangement uses TRBV10-3 and TRBJ1-2; possibly TRBD1 for D (5 bases). Germline assignment: CDR1 ENHRY and CDR2 SYGVKD. Trimming removed 3 bases from V and 0 bases from J, with 11 bases in between. CDR3 length: 15 amino acids. CDR3 sequence: CAISDFDSSNYGYTF. DNA of the CDR3: TGTGCCATCAGTGATTTCGACAGTTCTAACTATGGCTACACCTTC.

V is TRBV29-1 and J is TRBJ1-2; 9 bases align to TRBD1. The germline CDR1 and CDR2 sequences are SQVTM and ANQGSEA. With V trimmed by 2 bases and J by 6 bases, 7 bases remained unmatched. CDR3 length: 14 residues. The CDR3 loop is CSVERRDRVDGYTF. CDR3 nucleotides: TGCAGCGTTGAACGCCGGGACAGGGTCGATGGCTACACCTTC.

Details on this clone: One end of the junction varies from germline; a read error may be responsible. The chain uses TRBV3-1 (or the pseudogene TRBV3-2) and TRBJ1-1, with 10 bases aligning to TRBD1. This CDR3 region has 13 residues. Germline V gene lookup returns CDR1 LGHDT and CDR2 YNNKEL (reference sequence). CDR3 sequence reads: CASSQEGQGRRRF. Here the CDR3 DNA reads TGTGCCAGCAGCCAGGAGGGACAGGGGCGACGTAGGTTT.

This clone has only one observation. The chain has TRBV18 and TRBJ2-5, with 9 bases matching TRBD1. V was clipped by 3 bases and J by 3 bases; unmatched bases: 2. The CDR3 covers 14 residues. Germline values: CDR1 KGHSH, CDR2 LQKENI. This CDR3 reads CASSPDRGKETQYF. The CDR3, as DNA: TGTGCCAGCTCACCGGACAGGGGTAAAGAGACCCAGTACTTC. Together with reference TRBV18 and TRBJ2-5, the CDR3 gives the full variable domain: NAGVMQNPRHLVRRRGQEARLRCSPMKGHSHVYWYRQLPEEGLKFMVYLQKENIIDESGMPKERFSAEFPKEGPSILRIQQVVRGDSAAYFCASSPDRGKETQYFGPGTRLLVL.

The chain recombines TRBV20-1 with TRBJ2-1, with 11 bases lining up with TRBD2. Trimming took 3 bases from V and 0 from J; bases not matched to a gene: 10. The germline gives CDR1 DFQATT, CDR2 SNEGSKA (reference sequence). The CDR3 spans 18 residues. The CDR3 spells CSASGLSGRVSSYNEQFF. CDR3 in DNA: TGCAGTGCTAGTGGGCTTAGCGGGAGGGTCAGCTCCTACAATGAGCAGTTCTTC.

The V call is TRBV5-1, the J call TRBJ2-5, with D perhaps TRBD2 (5 bases). The CDR3 extends over 15 amino acids. The germline V gene encodes CDR1 SGHRS and CDR2 YFSETQ. The ends were cut back, 4 bases at V and 0 bases at J, with 13 bases in the middle. CDR3 amino acids: CASSAGRLYQETQYF. For the CDR3, the DNA is TGCGCCAGCAGCGCGGGTCGGCTGTACCAAGAGACCCAGTACTTC.

This chain joins TRBV13 and TRBJ2-3, with 8 positions matching TRBD2. The trim removed 4 bases at V and 2 bases at J, leaving 8 bases unmatched. Per the germline V gene, CDR1 is PRHDT and CDR2 is FYEKMQ (reference sequence). The CDR3 consists of 16 residues. CDR3 in amino acids: CASSYYSGIATDTQYF. CDR3 in DNA: TGTGCCAGCAGCTATTATAGCGGGATTGCCACAGATACGCAGTATTTT.

The gene calls are TRBV20-1 and TRBJ2-7, with 8 positions matching TRBD1. Germline loops: CDR1 DFQATT, CDR2 SNEGSKA (reference sequence). CDR3 length equals 14 residues. Trimming at V came to 3 bases and at J to 6 bases, leaving 10 bases not matched to a gene. CDR3 bases: TGCAGTGCTAGTGGAGACAGGGGTACCTCCGAGCAGTACTTC. Translated: CSASGDRGTSEQYF.

This clone has only one observation. V gene TRBV11-2 combines with J gene TRBJ2-7; D not resolved. The germline V and J ends were trimmed by 5 bases and 2 bases, with 7 bases remaining between them. The CDR3 extends over 12 amino acids. CDR1 and CDR2 from the germline V gene are SGHAT and FQNNGV. The CDR3 coding sequence is TGTGCCAGCAGCCCCGAGGCCTACGAGCAGTACTTC. Protein: CASSPEAYEQYF.

The V and J genes are TRBV9 and TRBJ1-2; D is perhaps TRBD1 (5 bases). The length of the CDR3 is 13 residues. CDR1 is SGDLS, CDR2 YYNGEE, per germline. Trimming cost V 0 bases and J 5 bases, with 8 bases left between them. The CDR3 nucleotides are TGTGCCAGCAGCGTAGGACAGTCATATGGCTACACCTTC. Its translation: CASSVGQSYGYTF.

The chain has TRBV4-3 and TRBJ2-5; 8 positions match TRBD1. Germline CDR1 is LGHNA and CDR2 is YSLEER. V was clipped by 0 bases and J by 4 bases; unmatched bases: 13. The CDR3 has 18 residues. CDR3 region: CASSQEPPGRGRTETQYF. CDR3 nucleotides: TGCGCCAGCAGCCAAGAGCCCCCGGGCAGGGGGCGCACAGAGACCCAGTACTTC.

V gene TRBV9 combines with J gene TRBJ2-1, with 8 nucleotides matching TRBD2. The CDR3 is made up of 15 amino acids. Germline values: CDR1 SGDLS, CDR2 YYNGEE. The V gene end was trimmed by 3 bases and the J gene end by 10 bases; junction bases not matched to a gene: 12. Written as DNA, the CDR3 is TGTGCCAGCAGCGCCAGCGGGAGTCCTCCGGGAGAGCAGTTCTTC. It is translated as CASSASGSPPGEQFF.

V and J are TRBV5-1 and TRBJ2-3; D is possibly TRBD2 (5 bases). CDR1 and CDR2 (germline): SGHRS, YFSETQ. This CDR3 spans 14 amino acids. Between the trimmed V and J ends, which lost 4 bases and 11 bases, there was a span of 20 bases. The chain's CDR3 is CASSGPGQGSGQYF. The CDR3 DNA reads TGCGCCAGCAGCGGACCGGGCCAAGGGAGTGGGCAGTATTTT.

The rearrangement uses TRBV19 and TRBJ2-7; TRBD1 matches at 9 bases. CDR3 length: 15 amino acids. The V and J ends lost 5 bases and 3 bases, in that order; junction bases with no gene match: 8. Germline V gene lookup returns CDR1 LNHDA and CDR2 SQIVND (reference sequence). This chain's CDR3 is CASSPRRGQGYEQYF. The DNA for the CDR3 is TGTGCCAGTAGTCCCCGTCGGGGACAGGGCTACGAGCAGTACTTC. Full variable domain (outside the CDR3, taken from reference TRBV19 and TRBJ2-7): DGGITQSPKYLFRKEGQNVTLSCEQNLNHDAMYWYRQDPGQGLRLIYYSQIVNDFQKGDIAEGYSVSREKKESFPLTVTSAQKNPTAFYLCASSPRRGQGYEQYFGPGTRLTVT.

Here the CDR3 reads CASSFQVGLAGGDEQYF. The CDR3 bases are TGTGCCAGCAGCTTTCAGGTGGGACTAGCGGGCGGGGACGAGCAGTACTTC. The V and J genes are TRBV7-2 and TRBJ2-7, with 12 bases aligning to TRBD2. CDR1 is SGHTA, CDR2 FQGNSA, per germline. The CDR3 runs to 17 residues. The junction had 11 bases not matched to a gene; V was cut back by 3 bases and J by 5 bases.

CDR3 DNA: TGTGCCCCTCGAAGGGGCGATGGCAATCAGCCCCAGCATTTT. As protein: CAPRRGDGNQPQHF. V usage is TRBV21-1 and J usage is TRBJ1-5; the table calls TRBD1, which could not be checked here. TRBV21-1 constitutes a pseudogene. CDR3 length equals 14 residues.

In DNA, the CDR3 is TGTGCCAGCAGATCCGGGAATTCCTTCTACAATGAGCAGTTCTTC. Its translation is CASRSGNSFYNEQFF. The genes are TRBV7-3 and TRBJ2-1; tentatively, D is TRBD2 (5 bases). V was trimmed by 6 bases and J by 3 bases, leaving 15 bases between them. Germline V gene data show CDR1 as SGHTA and CDR2 as FQGTGA. This CDR3 spans 15 amino acids.

The chain has TRBV27 and TRBJ1-3, with TRBD1 matching 7 bases. This CDR3 contains 13 residues. J lost 2 bases, V lost 6 bases, and 1 base had no gene match. CDR1 is MNHEY and CDR2 is SMNVEV in the germline V gene (reference sequence). CDR3 nucleotide sequence: TGTGCCAGCAGACAGGGGACTGGAAACACCATATATTTT. Amino acid sequence: CASRQGTGNTIYF.

The chain combines TRBV5-5 with TRBJ1-1; no clear D. The CDR3 spans 14 residues. Trimming left V 0 bases short and J 1 base short, with 7 bases between. The germline V gene has CDR1 SGHKS and CDR2 YYEKEE (reference sequence). CDR3 loop: CASSLEPPNTEAFF. In nucleotides, the CDR3 is TGTGCCAGCAGCTTGGAGCCACCGAACACTGAAGCTTTCTTT.

The chain carries TRBV7-3 and TRBJ2-2, with a possible D match to TRBD2 (6 bases). The CDR3 covers 15 residues. Germline CDR1 and CDR2: SGHTA and FQGTGA. Deletions cut 5 bases from V and 3 bases from J, with 13 bases between. The CDR3 loop is CASSPYSGYTGELFF. The DNA for the CDR3 is TGTGCCAGCAGCCCCTATAGCGGCTACACCGGGGAGCTGTTTTTT.

This chain connects TRBV5-4 to TRBJ2-7; 7 nucleotides line up with TRBD2. CDR3 length: 13 amino acids. Germline V gives CDR1 SGHNT, CDR2 YYREEE (reference sequence). V was clipped by 2 bases and J by 6 bases; unmatched bases: 5. CDR3 coding DNA: TGTGCCAGCAGCTTAGGGGAGGGAGGCGAGCAGTACTTC. Translated: CASSLGEGGEQYF.

The chain recombines TRBV5-4 with TRBJ2-3; 8 bases align to TRBD1. V lost 3 bases and J lost 5; bases outside the gene matches: 8. From germline, CDR1 is SGHNT and CDR2 YYREEE (reference sequence). The CDR3 consists of 15 residues. This CDR3 is CASSSRTGRVDTQYF. The CDR3 nucleotides are TGTGCCAGCAGCTCGCGGACAGGGCGGGTAGATACGCAGTATTTT.

The count of this clone is one. The chain combines TRBV19 with TRBJ1-2; TRBD1 might be the D (5 bases). CDR1 is LNHDA and CDR2 is SQIVND in the germline V gene (reference sequence). CDR3 length: 15 amino acids. Trimming cost V 7 bases and J 5 bases, with 20 bases left between them. As DNA, the CDR3 is TGTGCCAGTACTCCCCGGGGCGGGGGAGTTTATGGCTACACCTTC. The encoded protein is CASTPRGGGVYGYTF.

The chain joins TRBV18 to TRBJ2-4, with a possible D match to TRBD1 (6 bases). V lost 2 bases to trimming and J lost 7 bases, with 12 bases between them. In germline, CDR1 is KGHSH, CDR2 LQKENI. The CDR3 has 14 residues. The CDR3 DNA follows: TGTGCCAGCTCACCAGTGGGGGCGAGGAACATTCAGTACTTC. Protein product: CASSPVGARNIQYF.

The J gene is TRBJ2-5, the V gene TRBV3-1 (or the pseudogene TRBV3-2); TRBD2 might be the D (5 bases). V lost 0 bases and J 6 bases, leaving 23 bases between the germline ends. The CDR3 covers 18 residues. The germline gives CDR1 LGHDT, CDR2 YNNKEL (reference sequence). Here the CDR3 reads CASSQDVPSRIPVKTQYF. The CDR3 DNA is TGTGCCAGCAGCCAAGATGTCCCTAGCCGCATCCCGGTAAAGACCCAGTACTTC.

The chain has TRBV19 and TRBJ2-2; possibly TRBD1 for D (5 bases). The CDR3 extends over 16 amino acids. Germline V CDR1 and CDR2: LNHDA, SQIVND (reference sequence). With 6 bases removed from V and 3 bases from J, the gap between germline ends came to 17 bases. The CDR3 loop reads CASSIEQGAYTGELFF. The CDR3 nucleotides read TGTGCCAGTAGCATCGAGCAAGGGGCCTACACCGGGGAGCTGTTTTTT.

The chain couples TRBV11-2 to TRBJ2-5, with unresolved D. This CDR3 comprises 12 residues. V dropped 4 bases and J dropped 4 bases, with 7 bases sitting between them. Germline values: CDR1 SGHAT, CDR2 FQNNGV. CDR3 in amino acids: CASSSPGETQYF. CDR3 in DNA: TGTGCCAGCAGCTCCCCGGGAGAGACCCAGTACTTC. Full variable domain (outside the CDR3, taken from reference TRBV11-2 and TRBJ2-5): EAGVAQSPRYKIIEKRQSVAFWCNPISGHATLYWYQQILGQGPKLLIQFQNNGVVDDSQLPKDRFSAERLKGVDSTLKIQPAKLEDSAVYLCASSSPGETQYFGPGTRLLVL.

V gene TRBV6-6 combines with J gene TRBJ2-6; D may be TRBD2 (5 bases). The CDR3 runs 16 residues. Germline loops: CDR1 MNHNY, CDR2 SVGAGI (reference sequence). V was pared by 0 bases and J by 4 bases, with 10 bases between. The DNA for the CDR3 is TGTGCCAGCAGTTACTCTCGGGGTGCGGGGGCCAACGTCCTGACTTTC. It is translated as CASSYSRGAGANVLTF.